The clone carrying this TCR beta chain occurred a few times. This entry comes from a study of T cells in Graves' hyperthyroidism and ophthalmopathy. This CDR3 contains 16 residues. V lost 8 bases, J lost 0 bases, and 17 bases lay in between. RNA transcripts yielded amplified TCR beta CDR3 regions. Researchers ran a first-round RT-PCR on the TCR CDR3 using the HTBI primer set. TCRdb independently ran MiXCR on the multiplex PCR reads; one entry per CDR3 protein. The sample includes about 96,000 distinct CDR3 sequences, under 65% seen only once; the top ten take around 30%. Fresh peripheral blood, 7.5 to 10 ml of it, supplied the PBMCs.

The sample comprised blood. This TCR was recovered from a woman in her 40s with Graves' hyperthyroidism. The V call is TRBV12-3 or TRBV12-4, the J call TRBJ1-5; no firm D call. The CDR3 DNA is TGTGCCAGCTCACCGACGGACCTTCCTAGCAATCAGCCCCAGCATTTT. It yields the protein CASSPTDLPSNQPQHF.